These T cell receptor beta chains were read from a single sample in a study of cytomegalovirus exposure and HLA in healthy donors. The protocol was immunoSEQ multiplex PCR, while the TCRdb copy is restricted to in-frame clones and leaves out a portion. The data contain 130,000 or so clones, about three fifths of them seen just once; the ten biggest clones take up 6.5% to 9.5%. Input material: PBMCs. These receptors came from a woman aged 35 to 49 in good health and CMV-seropositive. Each CDR3 is given without its conserved first and last residue. The order of the fields is V gene, CDR3 protein.

V gene: TRBV19; CDR3 protein: ASSSGTGGNQPQH
V gene: TRBV5-1; CDR3 protein: ASSLSGQGYGYT
V gene: TRBV7-9; CDR3 protein: SSRFRDRNNTEAF
V gene: TRBV4-2; CDR3 protein: ASSYYGDRSTDTQY
V gene: TRBV5-1; CDR3 protein: ASSWTEPGNTEAF
V gene: TRBV29-1; CDR3 protein: SAGRGTYEQY
V gene: TRBV5-1; CDR3 protein: ASSPSGGANEQY
V gene: TRBV19; CDR3 protein: ASSPGYEQY
V gene: TRBV7-2; CDR3 protein: ASKLPIQETQY
V gene: TRBV10-3; CDR3 protein: AADGQGLGGNQPQH
V gene: TRBV6-1; CDR3 protein: ASSEMAHQPQH
V gene: TRBV18; CDR3 protein: ASSPQGKGQPQH
V gene: TRBV19; CDR3 protein: ASSIGGDYHYNEQF
V gene: TRBV5-5; CDR3 protein: ASSLAGGDGEQF
V gene: TRBV4-1; CDR3 protein: ASSQDGGQDIYGYT
V gene: TRBV28; CDR3 protein: ASTENTEAF
V gene: TRBV19; CDR3 protein: ASRGTGGTGELF